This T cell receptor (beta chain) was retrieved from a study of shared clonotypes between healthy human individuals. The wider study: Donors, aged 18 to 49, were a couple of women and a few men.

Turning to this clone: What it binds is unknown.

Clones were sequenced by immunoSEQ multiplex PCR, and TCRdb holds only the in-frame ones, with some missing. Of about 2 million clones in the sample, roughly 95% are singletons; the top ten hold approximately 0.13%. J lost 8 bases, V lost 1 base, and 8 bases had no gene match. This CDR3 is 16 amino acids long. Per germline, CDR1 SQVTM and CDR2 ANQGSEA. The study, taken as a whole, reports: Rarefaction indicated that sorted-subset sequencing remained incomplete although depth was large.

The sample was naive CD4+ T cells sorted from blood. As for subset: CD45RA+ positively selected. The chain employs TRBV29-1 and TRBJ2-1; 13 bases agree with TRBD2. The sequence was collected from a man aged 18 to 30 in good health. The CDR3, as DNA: TGCAGCGTTGAAGCAGTTACTAGCGGGAGGGCCGATGAGCAGTTCTTC. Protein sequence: CSVEAVTSGRADEQFF.